Listed below are T cell receptor beta chains from one sample, sequenced in a study of OX40 agonist ivuxolimab in advanced cancers. Profiled with immunoSEQ multiplex PCR; TCRdb holds only in-frame clones, not every one. Seen here are 20,000 or so clones, approximately 87% observed once, and the top ten hold roughly 25%. This material consisted of CD4+ or CD8+ T cells sorted from blood, taken in a trial of the OX40 agonist ivuxolimab. The receptor source for this set is an adult with an advanced solid tumor such as melanoma, head and neck, liver or kidney cancer. Both conserved end residues are part of each CDR3. A D gene is named only where the DNA matches it firmly. Size tells how often a clone was seen (once, few, many) or the class of an expanded clone, and some rows leave it out.

abundance | j_gene | d_gene | v_gene | CDR3aa | CDR3nt
NA | TRBJ2-4 | NA | TRBV7-8 | CASSTEWVADYGAKNIQYF | TGTGCCAGCAGCACGGAGTGGGTTGCTGACTATGGAGCCAAAAACATTCAGTACTTC
NA | TRBJ1-1 | NA | TRBV28 | CASRRNTEAFF | TGTGCCAGCAGAAGAAACACTGAAGCTTTCTTT
NA | TRBJ2-1 | TRBD1 | TRBV2 | CASSDGTEGWSEQFF | TGTGCCAGCAGTGATGGGACAGAGGGGTGGAGTGAGCAGTTCTTC
NA | TRBJ2-1 | NA | TRBV20-1 | CRLNEQFF | TGCAGACTCAATGAGCAGTTCTTC
NA | TRBJ2-3 | NA | TRBV11-2 | CASSLVGWRALSDTQYF | TGTGCCAGCAGCTTAGTCGGTTGGCGGGCTCTCTCAGATACGCAGTATTTT
NA | TRBJ2-5 | NA | TRBV7-9 | CASSPGARGRETQYF | TGTGCCAGCAGCCCCGGCGCGAGGGGAAGAGAGACCCAGTACTTC
once | TRBJ2-1 | TRBD2 | TRBV6-5 | CASSTSGGSYNEQFF | TGTGCCAGCAGTACTAGCGGGGGCTCCTACAATGAGCAGTTCTTC
NA | TRBJ1-1 | TRBD1 | TRBV7-9 | CASSPTNRGGTEAFF | TGTGCCAGCAGCCCTACCAACAGGGGAGGCACTGAAGCTTTCTTT
NA | TRBJ1-1 | NA | TRBV6-6 | CASRRGVTEAFF | TGTGCCAGCAGGCGGGGGGTTACTGAAGCTTTCTTT
NA | TRBJ1-5 | NA | TRBV12-5 | CASAEDLRPQHF | TGTGCTAGTGCTGAGGACCTTCGGCCCCAGCATTTT
NA | TRBJ2-7 | NA | TRBV19 | CASAYRGSYEQYF | TGTGCCAGCGCCTATCGGGGGTCCTACGAGCAGTACTTC
NA | TRBJ2-5 | TRBD1 | TRBV11-2 | CASSLAGQSLETQYF | TGTGCCAGCAGCTTAGCGGGACAGTCTTTGGAGACCCAGTACTTC
NA | TRBJ1-1 | NA | TRBV6-5 | CASSPGGPEAFF | TGTGCCAGCAGCCCGGGGGGACCTGAAGCTTTCTTT
NA | TRBJ2-5 | NA | TRBV9 | CASSAPDGGETQYF | TGTGCCAGCAGCGCTCCGGACGGCGGGGAGACCCAGTACTTC
once | TRBJ1-4 | NA | TRBV13 | CASSKTGQNEKLFF | TGTGCCAGCAGCAAAACGGGCCAAAATGAAAAACTGTTTTTT
NA | TRBJ1-1 | NA | TRBV19 | CASSIYGLNEAFF | TGTGCCAGTAGTATATATGGGTTGAATGAAGCTTTCTTT
NA | TRBJ1-6 | NA | TRBV19 | CASTTLGDWDDSPLHF | TGTGCCAGTACCACATTAGGGGACTGGGACGATTCACCCCTCCACTTT
NA | TRBJ2-7 | NA | TRBV9 | CASSFSDLPYEQYF | TGTGCCAGCAGCTTCTCCGACCTACCCTACGAGCAGTACTTC
NA | TRBJ1-1 | NA | TRBV15 | CATSRPFYTETPEYTEAFF | TGTGCCACCAGCAGACCTTTTTACACAGAAACCCCCGAGTACACTGAAGCTTTCTTT
NA | TRBJ2-2 | TRBD1 | TRBV11-2 | CASSRRTGSNTGELFF | TGTGCCAGCAGCCGACGGACAGGGAGTAACACCGGGGAGCTGTTTTTT
large | TRBJ2-1 | TRBD2 | TRBV6-4 | CASSDSSGGANEQFF | TGTGCCAGCAGTGACTCTAGCGGGGGGGCCAATGAGCAGTTCTTC
NA | TRBJ1-5 | NA | TRBV6-1 | CASSEMGGNQPQHF | TGTGCCAGCAGTGAAATGGGGGGCAATCAGCCCCAGCATTTT
few | TRBJ1-4 | NA | TRBV6-5 | CASSPPDGEKLFF | TGTGCCAGCAGTCCCCCTGACGGTGAAAAACTGTTTTTT
NA | TRBJ1-5 | NA | TRBV10-3 | CAISDSRSNQPQHF | TGTGCCATCAGTGACTCGAGGAGCAATCAGCCCCAGCATTTT
NA | TRBJ2-4 | NA | TRBV5-4 | CASVGTSSLVGKNIQYF | TGTGCCAGCGTTGGGACATCATCGTTGGTTGGCAAAAACATTCAGTACTTC